The 16 T cell receptor beta chains listed next were all sequenced from one sample in a study of shared clonotypes between healthy human individuals. Sequencing used immunoSEQ multiplex PCR; TCRdb keeps in-frame clones, though not all of them. The sample gives about 2,100,000 clones, 90% to 95% of which show up once; under 2% is in the top ten. CD45RO-negative cells were positively selected for CCR7, leaving out terminally differentiated effector memory CD45RA+ cells. Input material: naive CD8+ T cells from PBMCs. Receptor source: a man aged 18 to 35 in good health. Some clones in this sample may be carry-over from other donors' samples.

The J gene is TRBJ2-1, the V gene TRBV27; the D is unclear. Trimming left V 10 bases short and J 0 bases short, with 25 bases between. CDR3 length: 18 residues. CDR1 is MNHEY, CDR2 SMNVEV, per germline (reference sequence). CDR3 sequence (DNA): TGTGCCACCCTACCGGTAGCCGGACGTATGAGCTCCTACAATGAGCAGTTCTTC. Amino acid sequence: CATLPVAGRMSSYNEQFF.

The rearrangement joins TRBV5-4 to TRBJ2-7; D might be TRBD1 (5 bases). With 9 bases removed from V and 6 bases from J, the gap between germline ends came to 22 bases. The CDR3 spans 14 residues. The germline V gene encodes CDR1 SGHNT and CDR2 YYREEE (reference sequence). CDR3 coding DNA: TGTGCCACCCGCCAGGGCAATACTCCTACCGAGCAGTACTTC. Translation gives CATRQGNTPTEQYF.

The chain links TRBV7-9 to TRBJ2-1; D ambiguous. Trimming stripped 2 bases from V and 8 bases from J, with 7 bases between. This CDR3 comprises 12 residues. Per germline, CDR1 SEHNR and CDR2 FQNEAQ (reference sequence). The CDR3, as DNA: TGTGCCAGCAGCTTATACCTTGATGAGCAGTTCTTC. Its translation: CASSLYLDEQFF. Together with reference TRBV7-9 and TRBJ2-1, the CDR3 gives the full variable domain: DTGVSQNPRHKITKRGQNVTFRCDPISEHNRLYWYRQTLGQGPEFLTYFQNEAQLEKSRLLSDRFSAERPKGSFSTLEIQRTEQGDSAMYLCASSLYLDEQFFGPGTRLTVL.

The chain is built from TRBV21-1 and TRBJ2-5; the listed D gene, TRBD2, was not tested against the DNA. TRBV21-1 is flagged as a pseudogene. The CDR3 is made up of 17 amino acids. This CDR3 reads CASSKADGAGGGETQYF. Written as DNA, the CDR3 is TGTGCCAGCAGCAAAGCAGACGGCGCGGGAGGAGGGGAGACCCAGTACTTC.

The gene calls are TRBV4-1 and TRBJ2-5, with D possibly called TRBD1 or TRBD2 (5 bases each). V dropped 0 bases and J dropped 0 bases, with 8 bases sitting between them. The germline V gene encodes CDR1 MGHRA and CDR2 YSYEKL. The CDR3 has 15 amino acids. CDR3 sequence reads: CASSQDGDDQETQYF. The CDR3, as DNA: TGCGCCAGCAGCCAAGATGGGGACGACCAAGAGACCCAGTACTTC.

CDR3 sequence reads: CASSEVRTGTYEQYF. CDR3 bases: TGTGCCAGCAGTGAAGTGAGGACAGGTACCTACGAGCAGTACTTC. This chain links TRBV2 with TRBJ2-7; TRBD1 aligns across 7 bases. The CDR3 runs 15 residues. The germline gives CDR1 SNHLY, CDR2 FYNNEI. Losses at the gene ends were 1 base for V and 2 bases for J; bases not matched to a gene: 5.

The V gene is TRBV4-1, the J gene TRBJ1-2; 8 bases line up with TRBD1. The CDR3 runs to 15 residues. After removal of 4 bases from V and 7 bases from J, the junction contained 11 bases not matched to a gene. Germline-derived CDR1 and CDR2 are MGHRA and YSYEKL. For the CDR3, the DNA is TGCGCCAGCAGCCTCCAACCAGGGGGCAAGGGTGGCTACACCTTC. Translated, it gives CASSLQPGGKGGYTF.

A remark on this clone: This sample includes further DNA sequences coding for the same CDR3. The chain links TRBV27 to TRBJ1-5; perhaps TRBD1 as D (5 bases). V was pared by 3 bases and J by 4 bases, with 10 bases between. This CDR3 has 14 residues. The germline CDR1 and CDR2 sequences are MNHEY and SMNVEV (reference sequence). DNA for the CDR3: TGTGCCAGCAGTTTTCGAGGGGCGAATCAGCCCCAGCATTTT. Encoded protein: CASSFRGANQPQHF.

This chain uses TRBV5-5 with TRBJ2-7; a weak D match, TRBD1 (7 bases). The CDR3 runs to 16 residues. With 2 bases removed from V and 1 base from J, the gap between germline ends came to 16 bases. The germline gives CDR1 SGHKS, CDR2 YYEKEE (reference sequence). The CDR3 sequence is CASSLDRGDRSYEQYF. The CDR3 coding sequence is TGTGCCAGCAGCTTAGATCGCGGGGACAGATCCTACGAGCAGTACTTC.

V is TRBV11-2 and J is TRBJ1-5; the D gene is possibly TRBD1 (6 bases). The CDR3 is 14 residues long. The V gene's germline CDR1 is SGHAT and CDR2 FQNNGV. V was clipped by 4 bases and J by 2 bases, with 9 bases between them. The CDR3 DNA reads as TGTGCCAGCAGCTCCGAGGGGGGCAATCAGCCCCAGCATTTT. Protein product: CASSSEGGNQPQHF.

The rearrangement joins TRBV12-2 to TRBJ2-7; the D segment call TRBD1 is taken from the table without a DNA check. TRBV12-2 is shown as a pseudogene. This CDR3 spans 20 amino acids. The CDR3, as DNA: TGTGCAAGTCGCTTAGAGTCGGGACAGGGGGCGGCTAGCGGATACTACGAGCAGTACTTC. It codes for CASRLESGQGAASGYYEQYF.

V usage is TRBV13 and J usage is TRBJ1-4; D is uncertain. V lost 1 base, J lost 4 bases, and 4 bases lay in between. There are 13 residues in the CDR3. Germline V gene data show CDR1 as PRHDT and CDR2 as FYEKMQ (reference sequence). CDR3 protein: CASSLAFNEKLFF. DNA for the CDR3: TGTGCCAGCAGCTTAGCCTTTAATGAAAAACTGTTTTTT.

This chain joins TRBV9 and TRBJ1-1; perhaps TRBD1 as D (5 bases). Germline values: CDR1 SGDLS, CDR2 YYNGEE. V lost 3 bases to trimming and J lost 0 bases, with 15 bases between them. The CDR3 spans 16 residues. CDR3: CASSEPKQDMNTEAFF. The DNA of the CDR3 is TGTGCCAGCAGCGAACCAAAACAGGACATGAACACTGAAGCTTTCTTT.

This clone was seen a single time. The chain combines TRBV4-3 with TRBJ2-3; D is unresolved. CDR3 length: 14 amino acids. V lost 4 bases and J lost 1, with 9 bases in between. Germline V lookup: CDR1 LGHNA, CDR2 YSLEER. CDR3 DNA: TGCGCCAGCAGCCCGTTCCCAGGCACAGATACGCAGTATTTT. Its translation is CASSPFPGTDTQYF.

The chain is built from TRBV7-6 and TRBJ2-7; D is unresolved. CDR1 is SGHVS, CDR2 FNYEAQ, per germline. The CDR3 loop spans 14 amino acids. Trimming removed 0 bases from V and 6 bases from J, with 12 bases in between. The CDR3 region is CASSLALSSVEQYF. DNA of the CDR3: TGTGCCAGCAGCTTAGCGCTAAGCAGCGTCGAGCAGTACTTC.

CDR3 in DNA: TGTGCCAGCAAACACCCCGAGGGGGCGTGGGGGGCTTTCTTT. Its protein product is CASKHPEGAWGAFF. V is TRBV28 and J is TRBJ1-1; 7 bases are a match to TRBD1. Germline values: CDR1 MDHEN, CDR2 SYDVKM. With 7 bases clipped from V and 11 bases from J, the junction kept 16 bases outside the gene matches. The CDR3 extends over 14 amino acids.